The TCR beta chain described here comes from a study of CD8 T cells in ankylosing spondylitis. The CDR3 contains 14 residues. Germline V gives CDR1 DFQATT, CDR2 SNEGSKA (reference sequence). The V gene lost 5 bases and the J gene lost 2 bases, with 16 bases spanning the gap. Findings and caveats of the study: From matched ankylosing spondylitis synovial fluid, disease-linked clones were reportedly recovered at significantly enriched levels. Ankylosing spondylitis blood appeared to carry a characteristic TCR beta motif of several highly homologous variants.

Remarks on this clonotype: Its antigen is not known.

In TCRdb, the 5' RACE reads were re-called with MiXCR into one record per CDR3 protein. The sample lists about 96,000 distinct CDR3 sequences, roughly 30% seen once, with 45% to 65% in the top ten. Sequenced material: blood, either unsorted or a sorted T cell fraction (not recorded which). The J gene is TRBJ2-7, the V gene TRBV20-1, with a weak D call TRBD1 (5 bases). This clonotype was sampled from a male donor with ankylosing spondylitis or in good health (not recorded which). This CDR3 is CSAAMTVFPYEQYF. Here the CDR3 DNA reads TGCAGTGCTGCCATGACAGTCTTTCCCTACGAGCAGTACTTC.